This TCR beta chain originates from a study of blood T cell repertoires in COVID-19. Study-wide background: Nucleic acid was either cDNA or gDNA, and it came from T cells, B-cell-depleted T cells, or PBMCs.

The table came from immunoSEQ multiplex PCR; TCRdb's copy has only in-frame clones and leaves some out. The profile shows over 300,000 clones, approximately 83% of them singletons. CDR1 SGHNT and CDR2 YENEEA come from the germline V gene. Trimming shortened V by 0 bases and J by 13 bases, and 13 bases separated the two germline ends. The length of the CDR3 is 13 residues. Participant age was roughly 18 to 95 years, and participants resided in fewer than 25 US areas. Donors in Cohort 3 who had recovered were those with two negative PCRs, healthcare professional clearance, or resolution of their symptoms.

The clonotype originates from a man aged 25-45 years who had recovered from COVID-19. Sequenced input: PBMCs or T cells enriched from blood (not recorded which). The chain couples TRBV11-3 to TRBJ2-1; the D gene is possibly TRBD2 (5 bases). CDR3 sequence (DNA): TGTGCCAGCAGCTTAGATAGGTATCGGGATCAGTTCTTC. Protein product: CASSLDRYRDQFF.